The TCR beta chain under discussion was sequenced for a study of cytomegalovirus exposure and HLA in healthy donors. Germline V gene lookup returns CDR1 SGHNT and CDR2 YENEEA. V gave up 1 base and J gave up 7 bases; unmatched junction bases: 8. The CDR3 contains 15 residues. PCR amplification relied on 60 Vbeta primers (plus 13 Jbeta primers). The assay was immunoSEQ multiplex PCR, and TCRdb's table has in-frame clones only and misses some. The table includes around 130,000 clones, about 81% detected once. Concerning this clone: Its antigen is currently unknown.

Points from the study as a whole: Reports credit the classifier with highly specific, highly sensitive diagnosis of cytomegalovirus status. Previously analyzed data showed that most TCR beta V segments were productive at a frequency of about 90% or about 30%.

The material sequenced was PBMCs. This chain joins TRBV11-3 and TRBJ2-3; TRBD2 agrees at 7 bases. This TCR was recovered from a woman aged 40 to 50 in good health and CMV-seropositive. The CDR3 DNA follows: TGTGCCAGCAGCTTAGTCGGAACAGCGGGAAATACGCAGTATTTT. Its protein product is CASSLVGTAGNTQYF.